These 19 T cell receptor beta chains came from one sample sequenced in a study of cytomegalovirus exposure and HLA in healthy donors (dated by TCRdb to about 2017). Libraries were prepared through the immunoSEQ multiplex PCR assay. A mixture of 60 forward primers for TCR Vbeta segments and 13 reverse primers for TCR Jbeta segments was used in the multiplex PCR. TCRdb mirrors the immuneACCESS table, restricted to in-frame sequences. Some clones are absent from its copies; in checked studies, under half trace to an unresolved V gene, and the reason for the others is unknown. Across this sample there are tens of thousands of clones, with roughly three quarters seen only once. The ten largest make up about 8% of the sample. Sequencing was done on a sample of PBMCs. These TCRs come from a woman in her 30s in good health and CMV-seropositive.

J is TRBJ1-1 and V is TRBV2; possible D gene TRBD1, 6 bases. In germline, CDR1 is SNHLY, CDR2 FYNNEI. V lost 6 bases to trimming and J lost 5 bases, with 19 bases between them. The CDR3 covers 15 residues. The CDR3 DNA is TGTGCCAGCAGAAAGGAACAGGGTGTTGGAACTGAAGCTTTCTTT. It is translated as CASRKEQGVGTEAFF.

The chain employs TRBV11-3 and TRBJ2-1, with TRBD1 matching 8 bases. This CDR3 region has 15 residues. CDR1 and CDR2 (germline): SGHNT, YENEEA. J gave up 9 bases and V 3 bases, and 10 bases lay outside the gene matches. CDR3 in amino acids: CASSFLGQVNSEQFF. CDR3 DNA: TGTGCCAGCAGCTTCCTGGGACAGGTAAATTCTGAGCAGTTCTTC.

The chain combines TRBV14 with TRBJ1-4, with TRBD1 matching 7 bases. From germline, CDR1 is SGHDN and CDR2 FVKESK. This CDR3 comprises 19 residues. The V gene end was trimmed by 4 bases and the J gene end by 7 bases; junction bases not matched to a gene: 21. Here the CDR3 reads CASSPLTFGTADSVEKLFF. The CDR3 nucleotides read TGTGCCAGCAGCCCGCTCACCTTCGGGACAGCTGACTCGGTTGAAAAACTGTTTTTT.

The chain couples TRBV5-1 to TRBJ2-3, with D possibly matching TRBD2 (5 bases). Germline loops: CDR1 SGHRS, CDR2 YFSETQ. The CDR3 is made up of 15 amino acids. Between the trimmed V and J ends, which lost 1 base and 4 bases, there was a span of 13 bases. For the CDR3, the DNA is TGCGCCAGCAGCTTGAGGACCCTGGAGGCAGATACGCAGTATTTT. It specifies CASSLRTLEADTQYF.

The gene calls are TRBV7-3 and TRBJ2-3, with 11 bases that match TRBD2. The germline CDR1 and CDR2 sequences are SGHTA and FQGTGA. With V trimmed by 3 bases and J by 2 bases, 4 bases remained unmatched. CDR3 length: 16 amino acids. The CDR3 nucleotides read TGTGCCAGCAGCTTCGCTAGCGGGGGGCCCACAGATACGCAGTATTTT. It codes for CASSFASGGPTDTQYF.

The chain combines TRBV6-5 with TRBJ1-1; possible D gene TRBD1, 6 bases. Germline V lookup: CDR1 MNHEY, CDR2 SVGAGI. Trimming left V 2 bases short and J 6 bases short, with 19 bases between. There are 16 residues in the CDR3. The DNA for the CDR3 is TGTGCCAGCAGTTACACATCTAGGTTACAGGGACCTGAAGCTTTCTTT. Translated, it gives CASSYTSRLQGPEAFF.

DNA of the CDR3: TGCGCCAGCATGAGTGGGGGGGCACAAGAGACCCAGTACTTC. This translates into CASMSGGAQETQYF. This chain uses TRBV5-1 with TRBJ2-5; D might be TRBD2 (7 bases). There are 14 residues in the CDR3. V was clipped by 6 bases and J by 2 bases, with 14 bases between them. CDR1 and CDR2 (germline): SGHRS, YFSETQ.

V and J are TRBV19 and TRBJ2-5; TRBD2 matches 8 bases. The CDR3 consists of 16 residues. Germline V gene sequence: CDR1 LNHDA, CDR2 SQIVND (reference sequence). V trimming: 7 bases; J trimming: 1 base; junction bases outside the gene matches: 11. CDR3 nucleotide sequence: TGTGCCAGTAAGGGGTGGGGCGGGGGGCTCCAAGAGACCCAGTACTTC. It codes for CASKGWGGGLQETQYF.

V and J are TRBV5-1 and TRBJ2-5, with TRBD1 identical over 10 bases. CDR1 and CDR2 (germline): SGHRS, YFSETQ. After removal of 1 base from V and 4 bases from J, the junction contained 4 bases not matched to a gene. CDR3 length: 15 residues. CDR3 sequence reads: CASSLMGTGAETQYF. CDR3 sequence (DNA): TGCGCCAGCAGCTTGATGGGGACAGGGGCAGAGACCCAGTACTTC.

This chain uses TRBV6-4 with TRBJ1-2, with TRBD1 as a possible D gene (6 bases). Germline lookup yields CDR1 MRHNA and CDR2 SNTAGT. Trimming removed 9 bases at V and 8 bases at J, with 28 bases between. This CDR3 comprises 16 residues. The CDR3 DNA is TGTGCCAGGTCATCGTGGGTAACAGGGAAACGTCTGGGCTACACCTTC. It specifies CARSSWVTGKRLGYTF.

CDR3: CASTSGEGVYNEQFF. The CDR3 DNA reads TGTGCCAGCACTTCAGGGGAAGGTGTATACAATGAGCAGTTCTTC. The V call is TRBV18, the J call TRBJ2-1, with D possibly matching TRBD1 (6 bases). The length of the CDR3 is 15 residues. Germline assignment: CDR1 KGHSH and CDR2 LQKENI. The V gene lost 8 bases and the J gene lost 4 bases, with 18 bases spanning the gap.

The chain employs TRBV5-8 and TRBJ2-7, with unresolved D. V gave up 4 bases and J gave up 3 bases, with 11 bases separating them. The CDR3 covers 13 residues. Germline CDR1 SGHTS, CDR2 YDEGEE. CDR3 residues: CASSRYMHYEQYF. CDR3 nucleotides: TGTGCCAGCAGCCGATACATGCACTACGAGCAGTACTTC. Full variable domain (remainder filled in from reference TRBV5-8 and TRBJ2-7): EAGVTQSPTHLIKTRGQQATLRCSPISGHTSVYWYQQALGLGLQFLLWYDEGEERNRGNFPPRFSGRQFPNYSSELNVNALELEDSALYLCASSRYMHYEQYFGPGTRLTVT.

The chain carries TRBV10-2 and TRBJ1-1, with 7 bases that match TRBD1. Trimming cost V 6 bases and J 10 bases; bases outside gene matches: 8. Germline V gene data show CDR1 as WSHSY and CDR2 as SAAADI. CDR3 size: 12 residues. The CDR3 loop is CASRGDSWGAFF. The CDR3 DNA follows: TGCGCCAGCAGGGGGGACAGTTGGGGAGCTTTCTTT.

This chain links TRBV7-2 with TRBJ2-1; no clear D. CDR1 SGHTA and CDR2 FQGNSA come from the germline V gene. CDR3 length: 16 amino acids. The ends were cut back, 1 base at V and 8 bases at J, with 18 bases in the middle. CDR3 DNA: TGTGCCAGCAGCTTAGAGCCCCCGGGTGCGAGCTATGAGCAGTTCTTC. Its translation is CASSLEPPGASYEQFF.

This rearrangement joins TRBV6-5 to TRBJ2-7; 7 nucleotides align to TRBD2. CDR3 length: 15 residues. Germline lookup yields CDR1 MNHEY and CDR2 SVGAGI. The trim removed 4 bases at V and 5 bases at J, leaving 11 bases unmatched. Here the CDR3 DNA reads TGTGCCAGCAGTTCCTGGGGCGGGAGTAACGACGAGCAGTACTTC. Amino acid sequence: CASSSWGGSNDEQYF.

The chain carries TRBV2 and TRBJ1-5, with TRBD1 as a possible D gene (6 bases). This CDR3 comprises 14 residues. V lost 5 bases and J lost 7, with 15 bases in between. CDR1 SNHLY and CDR2 FYNNEI come from the germline V gene. CDR3 nucleotide sequence: TGTGCCAGCAGTCAGCAGGGGATGGGGCAGCCCCAGCATTTT. Translating gives CASSQQGMGQPQHF. Based on the CDR3 plus reference TRBV2 and TRBJ1-5, the full variable domain is EPEVTQTPSHQVTQMGQEVILRCVPISNHLYFYWYRQILGQKVEFLVSFYNNEISEKSEIFDDQFSVERPDGSNFTLKIRSTKLEDSAMYFCASSQQGMGQPQHFGDGTRLSIL.

This sequence joins TRBV27 and TRBJ1-5, with a weak D call TRBD1 (5 bases). Germline CDR1 and CDR2: MNHEY and SMNVEV (reference sequence). V gave up 3 bases and J gave up 2 bases, with 11 bases separating them. The CDR3 extends over 15 amino acids. The CDR3 region is CASSFSGFGNQPQHF. CDR3 DNA: TGTGCCAGCAGTTTCTCAGGGTTCGGCAATCAGCCCCAGCATTTT.

This clone was seen a few times. This chain joins TRBV4-1 and TRBJ2-2, with unresolved D. From germline, CDR1 is MGHRA and CDR2 YSYEKL. Trimming took 6 bases from V and 6 from J, leaving 14 bases between them. CDR3 length equals 14 residues. The CDR3 sequence is CASRRTPLPGELFF. The DNA for the CDR3 is TGCGCCAGCAGGCGAACTCCCTTGCCCGGGGAGCTGTTTTTT.

The rearrangement uses TRBV6-5 and TRBJ1-1, with a possible D match to TRBD1 (6 bases). The germline V and J ends were trimmed by 0 bases and 3 bases, with 11 bases remaining between them. Germline assignment: CDR1 MNHEY and CDR2 SVGAGI. CDR3 size: 15 residues. This CDR3 is CASSYSIKGDTEAFF. As DNA, the CDR3 is TGTGCCAGCAGTTACTCTATTAAGGGGGACACTGAAGCTTTCTTT.